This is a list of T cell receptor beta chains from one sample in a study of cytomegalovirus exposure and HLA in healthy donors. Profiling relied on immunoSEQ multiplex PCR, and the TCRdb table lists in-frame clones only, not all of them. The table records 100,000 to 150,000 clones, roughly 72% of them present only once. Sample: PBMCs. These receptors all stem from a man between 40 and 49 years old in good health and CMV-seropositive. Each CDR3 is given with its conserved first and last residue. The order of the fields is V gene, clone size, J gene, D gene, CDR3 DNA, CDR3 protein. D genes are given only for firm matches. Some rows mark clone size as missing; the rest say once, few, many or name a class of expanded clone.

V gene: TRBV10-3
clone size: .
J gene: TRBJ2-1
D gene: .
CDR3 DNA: TGTGCCATCACGGGGGACGACTACAATGAGCAGTTCTTC
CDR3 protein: CAITGDDYNEQFF

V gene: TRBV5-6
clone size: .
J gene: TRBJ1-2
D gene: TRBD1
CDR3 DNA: TGTGCCAGCAGCTCGACAGGGGATTTTAACTATGGCTACACCTTC
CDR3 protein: CASSSTGDFNYGYTF

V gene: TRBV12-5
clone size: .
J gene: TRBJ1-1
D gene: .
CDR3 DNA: TGTGCTAGTGGCTCTCCCCCGGCTGAAGCTTTCTTT
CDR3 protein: CASGSPPAEAFF

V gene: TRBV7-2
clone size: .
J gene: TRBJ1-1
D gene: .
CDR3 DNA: TGTGCCAGCAGCCAAGGGTTAGGGGCGAACACTGAAGCTTTCTTT
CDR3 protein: CASSQGLGANTEAFF

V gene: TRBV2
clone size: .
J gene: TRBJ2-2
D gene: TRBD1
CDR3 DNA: TGTGCCAGCAGAGATACAGGGGGAACCGGGGAGCTGTTTTTT
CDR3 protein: CASRDTGGTGELFF

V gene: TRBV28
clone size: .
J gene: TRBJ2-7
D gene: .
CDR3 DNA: TGTGCCAGCATGAGAAGGGACTTCTACGAGCAGTACTTC
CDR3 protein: CASMRRDFYEQYF

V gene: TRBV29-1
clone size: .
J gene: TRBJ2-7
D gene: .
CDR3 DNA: TGCAGCGTTGGGGACACTCTCCACGAGCAGTACTTC
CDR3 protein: CSVGDTLHEQYF

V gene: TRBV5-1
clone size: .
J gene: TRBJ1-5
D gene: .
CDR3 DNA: TGCGCCAGCAGCTTGGAGTCAGGCAATCAGCCCCAGCATTTT
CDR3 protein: CASSLESGNQPQHF

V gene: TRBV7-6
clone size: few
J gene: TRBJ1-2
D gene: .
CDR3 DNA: TGTGCCAGCAGCGCCGGAAGGGTTGAGGGTGGCTACACCTTC
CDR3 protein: CASSAGRVEGGYTF

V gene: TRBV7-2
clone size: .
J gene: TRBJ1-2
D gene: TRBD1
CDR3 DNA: TGTGCCAGCAGCTTAGGAGTACGGACAGGGGGAGGCGGCTACACCTTC
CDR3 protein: CASSLGVRTGGGGYTF

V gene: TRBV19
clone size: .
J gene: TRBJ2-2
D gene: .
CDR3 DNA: TGTGCCAGTAGTATACAGGGAAGCACCGGGGAGCTGTTTTTT
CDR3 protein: CASSIQGSTGELFF

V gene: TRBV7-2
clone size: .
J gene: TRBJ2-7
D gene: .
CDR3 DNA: TGTGCCAGCAACTTGCTGGGCAGGGGTCCCTACGAGCAGTACTTC
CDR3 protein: CASNLLGRGPYEQYF

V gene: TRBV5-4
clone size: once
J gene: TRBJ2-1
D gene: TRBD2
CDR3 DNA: TGTGCCAGCAGCTTCGGGGGGGCTTGGGACAATGAGCAGTTCTTC
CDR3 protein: CASSFGGAWDNEQFF

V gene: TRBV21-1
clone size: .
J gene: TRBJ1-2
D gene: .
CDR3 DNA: TGTGCCAGCCTTGACAGGGTCTATGGCTACACCTTC
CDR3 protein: CASLDRVYGYTF

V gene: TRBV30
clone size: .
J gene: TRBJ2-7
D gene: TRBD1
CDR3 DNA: TGTGCCTGGAGTGATGGGACAGGGGCCTTCGGCGAGCAGTACTTC
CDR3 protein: CAWSDGTGAFGEQYF

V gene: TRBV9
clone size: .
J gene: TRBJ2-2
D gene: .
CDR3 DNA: TGTGCCAGCAGCGTTCGGGCGAACACCGGGGAGCTGTTTTTT
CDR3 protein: CASSVRANTGELFF

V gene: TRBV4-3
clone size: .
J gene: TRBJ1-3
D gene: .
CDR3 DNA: TGCGCCAGCAGCCCTACCCCGGGGACAGGAAACACCATATATTTT
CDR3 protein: CASSPTPGTGNTIYF

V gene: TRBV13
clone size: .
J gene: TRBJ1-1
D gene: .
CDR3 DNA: TGTGCCAGCAGACTCCAGAACACTGAAGCTTTCTTT
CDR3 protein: CASRLQNTEAFF

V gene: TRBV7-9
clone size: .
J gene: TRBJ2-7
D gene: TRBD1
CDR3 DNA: TGTGCCAGCAGCTCCGGTCCCGGGACAGGAGCCTACGAGCAGTACTTC
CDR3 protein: CASSSGPGTGAYEQYF

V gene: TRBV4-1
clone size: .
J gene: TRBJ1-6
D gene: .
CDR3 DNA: TGCGCCAGCAGCCAAGAGAACACCCGGAGCTCCTATAATTCACCCCTCCACTTT
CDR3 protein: CASSQENTRSSYNSPLHF

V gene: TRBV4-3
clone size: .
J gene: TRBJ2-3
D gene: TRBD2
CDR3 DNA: TGCGCCAGCAGCCAAGATCTGGGAGGGACAGATACGCAGTATTTT
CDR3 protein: CASSQDLGGTDTQYF

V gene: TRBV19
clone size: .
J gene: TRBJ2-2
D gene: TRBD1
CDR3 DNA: TGTGCCAGTAGTACCGACCCCGGGACAGCAATCTCCGGGGAGCTGTTTTTT
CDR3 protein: CASSTDPGTAISGELFF

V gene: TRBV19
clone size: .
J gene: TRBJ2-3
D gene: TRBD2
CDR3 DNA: TGTGCCAGTAGAATCCAGATGAGCGGGGGGATGACAGATACGCAGTATTTT
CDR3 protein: CASRIQMSGGMTDTQYF

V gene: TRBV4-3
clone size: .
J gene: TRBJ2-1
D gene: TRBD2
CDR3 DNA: TGCGCCAGCAGCCGCCGACTAGCGGGAGGGGTTCACGGTGAGCAGTTCTTC
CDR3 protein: CASSRRLAGGVHGEQFF

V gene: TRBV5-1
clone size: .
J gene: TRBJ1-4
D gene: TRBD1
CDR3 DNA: TGCGCCAGCAGCGCGAACACAGGGGGCACTAATGAAAAACTGTTTTTT
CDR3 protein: CASSANTGGTNEKLFF

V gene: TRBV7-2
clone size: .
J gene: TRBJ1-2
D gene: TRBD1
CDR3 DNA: TGTGCCAGCAGCCCCCGGACAGGGGGTAACTATGGCTACACCTTC
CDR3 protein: CASSPRTGGNYGYTF

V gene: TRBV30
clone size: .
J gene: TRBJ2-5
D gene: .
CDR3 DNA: TGTGCCTGGAGCTTGGGGCAGGGCCTTCGGGAGACCCAGTACTTC
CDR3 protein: CAWSLGQGLRETQYF

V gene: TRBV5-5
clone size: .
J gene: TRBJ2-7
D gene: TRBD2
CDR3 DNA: TGTGCCAGCAGCTTCGGGAGGAGATACGAGCAGTACTTC
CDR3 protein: CASSFGRRYEQYF

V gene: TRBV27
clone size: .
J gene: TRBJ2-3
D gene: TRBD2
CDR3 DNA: TGTGCCAGCAGTTCGACTAGCGGGAGCTTTCCTTCGGGGCAGTATTTT
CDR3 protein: CASSSTSGSFPSGQYF

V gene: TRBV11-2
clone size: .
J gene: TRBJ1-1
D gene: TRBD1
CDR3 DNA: TGTGCCAGCAGCCCGACAGGGGGCGCGTGGACTGAAGCTTTCTTT
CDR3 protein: CASSPTGGAWTEAFF

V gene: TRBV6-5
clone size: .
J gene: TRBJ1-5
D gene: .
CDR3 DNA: TGTGCCAGCAGTGGGGGCGGTCAGCCCCAGCATTTT
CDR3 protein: CASSGGGQPQHF

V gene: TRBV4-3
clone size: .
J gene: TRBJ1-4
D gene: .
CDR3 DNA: TGCGCCAGCAGCCAAGAATGGAGTAATGAAAAACTGTTTTTT
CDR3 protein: CASSQEWSNEKLFF

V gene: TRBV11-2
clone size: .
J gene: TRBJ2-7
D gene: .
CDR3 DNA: TGTGCCAGCAGCTGGACGAGGGCCTACGAGCAGTACTTC
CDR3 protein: CASSWTRAYEQYF

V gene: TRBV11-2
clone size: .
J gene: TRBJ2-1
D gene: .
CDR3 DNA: TGTGCCAGCATCCCCGGGTTGACTCCCTCCTACAATGAGCAGTTCTTC
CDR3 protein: CASIPGLTPSYNEQFF

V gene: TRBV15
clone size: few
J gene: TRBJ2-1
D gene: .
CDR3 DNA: TGTGCCACCAGTTCGTGGGGAGCGTCGCAGTTCTTC
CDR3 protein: CATSSWGASQFF

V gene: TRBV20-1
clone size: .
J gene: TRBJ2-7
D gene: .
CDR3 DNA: TGCAGTGCTTCCGGTAACTACGAGCAGTACTTC
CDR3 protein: CSASGNYEQYF

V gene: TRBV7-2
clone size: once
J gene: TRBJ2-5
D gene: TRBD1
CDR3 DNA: TGTGCCAGCAGCTTGGGGACAGGCTTCCACGAAGGGACCCAGTACTTC
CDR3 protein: CASSLGTGFHEGTQYF

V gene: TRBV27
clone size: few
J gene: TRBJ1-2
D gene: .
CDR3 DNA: TGTGCCAGCAGTTTGAAGGGGTTTAACTATGGCTACACCTTC
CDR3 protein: CASSLKGFNYGYTF

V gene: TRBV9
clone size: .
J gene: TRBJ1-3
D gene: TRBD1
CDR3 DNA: TGTGCCAGCAGCGTAGTCTCCGGGACAGGGCGAGGAAACACCATATATTTT
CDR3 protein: CASSVVSGTGRGNTIYF

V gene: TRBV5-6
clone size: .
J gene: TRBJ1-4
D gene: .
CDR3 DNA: TGTGCCAGCAGCTCTGCGGGAAAACTGTTTTTT
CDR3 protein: CASSSAGKLFF

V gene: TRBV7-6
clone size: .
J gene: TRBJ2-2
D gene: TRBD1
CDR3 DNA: TGTGCCAGCAGCCCAGGGACAGGGGCGACCGGGGAGCTGTTTTTT
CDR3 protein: CASSPGTGATGELFF

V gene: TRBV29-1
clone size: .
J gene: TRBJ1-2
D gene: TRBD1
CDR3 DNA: TGCAGCGTCGAAGACAGGGGTTATGGCTACACCTTC
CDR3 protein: CSVEDRGYGYTF

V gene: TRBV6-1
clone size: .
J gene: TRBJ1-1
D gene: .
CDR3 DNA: TGTGCCAGCAGTGGTAGGCGGGCTGAAGCTTTCTTT
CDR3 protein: CASSGRRAEAFF

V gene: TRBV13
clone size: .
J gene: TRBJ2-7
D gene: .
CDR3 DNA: TGTGCCAGCAGCTTAGGGACAGTGACCTACGAGCAGTACTTC
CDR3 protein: CASSLGTVTYEQYF

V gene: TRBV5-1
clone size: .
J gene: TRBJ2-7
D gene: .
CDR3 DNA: TGCGCCAGCAGCCCAGGTGATAAAGGGGGGGGCATTCCCTACGAGCAGTACTTC
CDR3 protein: CASSPGDKGGGIPYEQYF

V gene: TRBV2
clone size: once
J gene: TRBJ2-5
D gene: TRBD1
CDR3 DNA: TGTGCCAGCACCCTGGGACAGTTGGAGACCCAGTACTTC
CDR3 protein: CASTLGQLETQYF

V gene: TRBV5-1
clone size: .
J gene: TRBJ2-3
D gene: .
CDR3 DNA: TGCGCCAGCAGCCTAGGGGGGGGTACGTTGGGGACAGATACGCAGTATTTT
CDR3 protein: CASSLGGGTLGTDTQYF

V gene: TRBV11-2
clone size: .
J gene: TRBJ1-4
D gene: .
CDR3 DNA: TGTGCCAGCAGAACGAGGAAAGCAGGGGTACACGAAAAACTGTTTTTT
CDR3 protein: CASRTRKAGVHEKLFF

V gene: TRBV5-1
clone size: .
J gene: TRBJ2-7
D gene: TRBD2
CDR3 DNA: TGCGCCAGCAGCCTCGGACTAGCGTCATACGAGCAGTACTTC
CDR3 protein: CASSLGLASYEQYF

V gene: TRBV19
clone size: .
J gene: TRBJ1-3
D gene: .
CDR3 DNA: TGTGCCAGTAGTATAGCCCAGGCCATATATTTT
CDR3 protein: CASSIAQAIYF

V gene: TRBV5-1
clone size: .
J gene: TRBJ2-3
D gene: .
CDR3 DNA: TGCGCCAGCAGCTTAGAAGGCGGTGATACGCAGTATTTT
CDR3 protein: CASSLEGGDTQYF

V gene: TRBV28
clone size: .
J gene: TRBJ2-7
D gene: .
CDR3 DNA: TGTGCCAGCAGTCCCACGGGGGGCGGTAGCTCCTACGAGCAGTACTTC
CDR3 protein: CASSPTGGGSSYEQYF

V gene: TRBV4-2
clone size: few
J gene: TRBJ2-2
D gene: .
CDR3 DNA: TGTGCCAGCAGCCAAGACACAAACACCGGGGAGCTGTTTTTT
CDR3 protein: CASSQDTNTGELFF

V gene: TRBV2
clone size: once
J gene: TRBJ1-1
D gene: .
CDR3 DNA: TGTGCCAGCAGAGGGACTGCCGCTTTCTTT
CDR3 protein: CASRGTAAFF

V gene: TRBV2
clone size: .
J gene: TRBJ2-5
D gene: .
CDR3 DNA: TGTGCCAGCAGGGTCGCGGCTCAAGGAGGAGAGACCCAGTACTTC
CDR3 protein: CASRVAAQGGETQYF